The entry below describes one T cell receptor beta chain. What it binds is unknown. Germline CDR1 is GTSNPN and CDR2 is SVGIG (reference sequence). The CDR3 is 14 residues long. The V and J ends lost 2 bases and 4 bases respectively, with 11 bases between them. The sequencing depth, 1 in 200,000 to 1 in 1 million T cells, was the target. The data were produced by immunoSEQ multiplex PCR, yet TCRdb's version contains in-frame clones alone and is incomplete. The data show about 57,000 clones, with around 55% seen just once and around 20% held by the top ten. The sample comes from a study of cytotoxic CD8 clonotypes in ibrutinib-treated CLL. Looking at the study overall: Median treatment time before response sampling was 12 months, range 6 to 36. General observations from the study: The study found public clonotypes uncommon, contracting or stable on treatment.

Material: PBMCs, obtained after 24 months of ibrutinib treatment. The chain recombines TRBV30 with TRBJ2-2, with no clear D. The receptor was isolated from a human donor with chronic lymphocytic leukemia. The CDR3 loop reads CAWSRFTGTGELFF. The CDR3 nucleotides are TGTGCCTGGAGTCGCTTTACTGGCACCGGGGAGCTGTTTTTT.